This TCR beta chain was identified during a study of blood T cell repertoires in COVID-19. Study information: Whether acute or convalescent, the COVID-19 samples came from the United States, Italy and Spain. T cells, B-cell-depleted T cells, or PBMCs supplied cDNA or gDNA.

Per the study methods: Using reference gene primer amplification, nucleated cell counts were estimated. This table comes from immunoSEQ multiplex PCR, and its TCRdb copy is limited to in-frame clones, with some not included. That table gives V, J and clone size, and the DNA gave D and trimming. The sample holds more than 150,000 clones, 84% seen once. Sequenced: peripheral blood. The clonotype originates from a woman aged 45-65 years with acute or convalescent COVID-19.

In DNA form, the CDR3 reads TGTGCCAGCAGCCAAGTCCTAGGGGACACCATATATTTT. Encoded protein: CASSQVLGDTIYF. The genes are TRBV4-2 and TRBJ1-3; TRBD1 is a possible D gene (5 bases). V shed 1 base and J shed 8 bases, with 9 bases lying between them. The CDR3 spans 13 residues. The germline gives CDR1 LGHNA, CDR2 YNFKEQ.